Sequencing of this TCR beta chain was carried out in a study of blood T cell repertoires in COVID-19. The assay was immunoSEQ multiplex PCR, and TCRdb's table has in-frame clones only and misses some. The repertoire includes 200,000 to 300,000 clones, 87% of them detected once, and 2.3% sits in the top ten. The CDR3 has 17 amino acids. CDR1 is LNHDA, CDR2 SQIVND, per germline (reference sequence). V gave up 6 bases and J gave up 3 bases; unmatched junction bases: 15. Sequencing was done on a sample of peripheral blood. The source of this sequence is a woman aged 45 to 65 with acute or convalescent COVID-19. The chain has TRBV19 and TRBJ2-7, with TRBD1 matching 9 bases. The CDR3 loop reads CASRPGTGNNGNYEQYF. The CDR3 bases are TGTGCCAGTAGGCCCGGGACAGGGAACAACGGGAACTACGAGCAGTACTTC.